This TCR beta chain was observed in a study of blood T cell repertoires in COVID-19. The wider study: Acute and convalescent COVID-19 samples came from the United States, Italy and Spain. T cells, B-cell-depleted T cells, or PBMCs provided the cDNA or gDNA that served as material.

This clone was found many times. Patients at the Seattle site were enrolled during active infection and followed longitudinally. Original analysis: Amplified reference gene primers provided the basis for estimating nucleated cell counts. Method: immunoSEQ multiplex PCR; TCRdb's copy keeps in-frame clones and lacks some. V, J and clone size reflect that table, while D and trimming were determined from the DNA. The table shows 80,000 to 100,000 clones, with over 65% occurring only once. This CDR3 comprises 10 residues. Germline assignment: CDR1 MNHNY and CDR2 SVGAGI (reference sequence). V was clipped by 10 bases and J by 3 bases, with 3 bases between them.

The clonotype originates from a man aged 65 to 85 with COVID-19, enrolled during active disease. Sequenced sample: peripheral blood. The rearrangement links TRBV6-6 to TRBJ2-2; D is unclear. This CDR3 reads CATYTGELFF. The CDR3 DNA sequence: TGTGCCACCTACACCGGGGAGCTGTTTTTT.